This section outlines one T cell receptor beta chain sequence together with its context. This sample was included in a study of blood T cell repertoires in COVID-19. Data came from immunoSEQ multiplex PCR; TCRdb stores just in-frame clones and leaves some out. The sample lists approximately 84,000 clones, roughly nine tenths seen once, with roughly 1.5% in the top ten. Trimming took off 9 bases at V and 0 bases at J, with 8 bases between the two ends. The CDR3 totals 13 residues. CDR1 is SGHVT and CDR2 is SQSDAQ in the germline V gene. The chain links TRBV7-4 to TRBJ2-2; D is perhaps TRBD1 (5 bases). This TCR came from a human donor with active COVID-19. The donor label of this sample is uncertain. Input material: peripheral blood. CDR3 coding DNA: TGTGCCAGAGGGGCCTCGAACACCGGGGAGCTGTTTTTT. This translates into CARGASNTGELFF.